Below are 14 T cell receptor beta chains sequenced from a single sample in a study of shared clonotypes between healthy human individuals. TCRdb's table, derived via immunoSEQ multiplex PCR, lists solely in-frame clones and lacks some. The table has millions of clones, about 95% seen once; the top ten hold around 1.1%. It was CD45RO-negative cells, positively selected for CCR7, that made up naive CD8 cells, with terminally differentiated effector memory CD45RA+ cells excluded. Specimen: naive CD8+ T cells sorted from blood. The receptors were sampled from a man between 18 and 35 years old in good health.

The V gene is TRBV7-9, the J gene TRBJ2-7, with D maybe TRBD1 (5 bases). V lost 3 bases and J lost 5, with 14 bases in between. Looked up from germline, CDR1 is SEHNR and CDR2 is FQNEAQ (reference sequence). The CDR3 is made up of 14 amino acids. In nucleotides, the CDR3 is TGTGCCAGCAGCTTCCAGGGTGGCAATGACGAGCAGTACTTC. This codes for CASSFQGGNDEQYF.

Comments on this clone: The same CDR3 arises from other DNA sequences in this sample as well. The chain links TRBV27 to TRBJ2-7, with 8 bases aligning to TRBD2. V was pared by 6 bases and J by 2 bases, with 9 bases of the junction left unmatched. The CDR3 has 15 residues. Germline V gene lookup returns CDR1 MNHEY and CDR2 SMNVEV (reference sequence). The CDR3 DNA is TGTGCCAGCAGCTACAGCGGGGGTGGAACCTACGAGCAGTACTTC. Translated: CASSYSGGGTYEQYF.

CDR3: CASSLGLGQAYGYTF. For the CDR3, the DNA is TGTGCCAGCAGCTTAGGTTTGGGACAAGCCTATGGCTACACCTTC. The V call is TRBV11-2, the J call TRBJ1-2; TRBD1 is a possible D gene (6 bases). Germline CDR1 and CDR2: SGHAT and FQNNGV. V shed 1 base and J shed 4 bases, with 13 bases lying between them. CDR3 length: 15 amino acids. The complete variable domain, with remaining parts taken from reference TRBV11-2 and TRBJ1-2, reads EAGVAQSPRYKIIEKRQSVAFWCNPISGHATLYWYQQILGQGPKLLIQFQNNGVVDDSQLPKDRFSAERLKGVDSTLKIQPAKLEDSAVYLCASSLGLGQAYGYTFGSGTRLTVV.

V is TRBV6-5 and J is TRBJ2-7; the D gene is possibly TRBD1 (6 bases). CDR3 length: 15 amino acids. V gave up 6 bases and J gave up 3 bases, with 18 bases separating them. CDR1 is MNHEY, CDR2 SVGAGI, per germline. CDR3 nucleotide sequence: TGTGCCAGCAGCCTATCGACGGACAGCTACTACGAGCAGTACTTC. Its translation: CASSLSTDSYYEQYF.

For the CDR3, the DNA is TGCAGCGTTGCAGGACTAGCGGTGGAGTTCTTC. As protein: CSVAGLAVEFF. The chain is built from TRBV29-1 and TRBJ2-1, with 10 bases fitting TRBD2. Germline V gene data show CDR1 as SQVTM and CDR2 as ANQGSEA. CDR3 length: 11 residues. With V trimmed by 4 bases and J by 14 bases, 5 bases remained unmatched.

V and J are TRBV27 and TRBJ1-5; D uncertain. CDR3 length equals 14 residues. The V and J ends lost 2 bases and 7 bases respectively, with 12 bases between them. Germline V gene sequence: CDR1 MNHEY, CDR2 SMNVEV (reference sequence). The CDR3 DNA reads as TGTGCCAGCAGTTTAAAACAGTTGGGCCAGCCCCAGCATTTT. Translation: CASSLKQLGQPQHF.

The CDR3 DNA reads TGTGCCAGCAGGGGTGAGCGGGAGGGTTCAGATACGCAGTATTTT. The encoded protein is CASRGEREGSDTQYF. The chain links TRBV6-6 to TRBJ2-3; 10 bases are a match to TRBD2. The CDR3 length is 15 residues. In germline, CDR1 is MNHNY, CDR2 SVGAGI (reference sequence). The trim removed 6 bases at V and 4 bases at J, leaving 7 bases unmatched.

CDR3 amino acids: CASSRTGLRSSTDTQYF. The DNA of the CDR3 is TGTGCCAGCAGCCGGACAGGGCTTCGTTCTAGCACAGATACGCAGTATTTT. The V call is TRBV5-4, the J call TRBJ2-3; 8 bases line up with TRBD1. Trimming at V came to 4 bases and at J to 0 bases, leaving 10 bases not matched to a gene. The V gene's germline CDR1 is SGHNT and CDR2 YYREEE (reference sequence). The CDR3 covers 17 residues.

The rearrangement links TRBV5-1 to TRBJ2-7; D is possibly TRBD1 (6 bases). CDR3 length equals 14 residues. Germline-derived CDR1 and CDR2 are SGHRS and YFSETQ. Between the trimmed V and J ends, which lost 4 bases and 3 bases, there was a span of 14 bases. The CDR3 DNA follows: TGCGCCAGCAGCCCCCAGGGGTTTAGCTACGAGCAGTACTTC. Protein: CASSPQGFSYEQYF.

V gene TRBV27 combines with J gene TRBJ1-1; D gene ambiguous. The germline V gene has CDR1 MNHEY and CDR2 SMNVEV (reference sequence). This CDR3 has 13 amino acids. V was pared by 3 bases and J by 2 bases, with 7 bases between. In nucleotides, the CDR3 is TGTGCCAGCAGTTTTGGGATTAACACTGAAGCTTTCTTT. Protein product: CASSFGINTEAFF.

The chain joins TRBV9 to TRBJ2-7; 10 bases align to TRBD2. Trimming cost V 4 bases and J 4 bases; bases outside gene matches: 5. Germline CDR1 and CDR2: SGDLS and YYNGEE. The CDR3 has 14 amino acids. The CDR3 sequence is CASSTGLADYEQYF. The CDR3 bases are TGTGCCAGCAGCACTGGACTAGCGGATTACGAGCAGTACTTC.

The rearrangement uses TRBV7-2 and TRBJ1-1; D not certain. V dropped 5 bases and J dropped 0 bases, with 13 bases sitting between them. Per the germline V gene, CDR1 is SGHTA and CDR2 is FQGNSA. The CDR3 runs to 15 residues. CDR3 in amino acids: CASSPFGVMNTEAFF. CDR3 in DNA: TGTGCCAGCAGCCCGTTCGGGGTTATGAACACTGAAGCTTTCTTT.

This clone was picked up one time. The rearrangement links TRBV4-3 to TRBJ2-4; no firm D call. The CDR3 totals 15 residues. The V gene's germline CDR1 is LGHNA and CDR2 YSLEER. The V gene lost 0 bases and the J gene lost 7 bases, with 13 bases spanning the gap. CDR3 protein: CASSQDPAGWNIQYF. The DNA of the CDR3 is TGCGCCAGCAGCCAAGACCCGGCAGGCTGGAACATTCAGTACTTC.

J is TRBJ2-1 and V is TRBV29-1; 10 bases map to TRBD1. From germline, CDR1 is SQVTM and CDR2 ANQGSEA. The CDR3 is 13 residues long. Here the CDR3 reads CSGDRGLGNEQFF. The CDR3 nucleotides read TGCAGTGGAGACAGGGGGCTTGGCAATGAGCAGTTCTTC.